This TCR beta chain comes out of a study of blood T cell repertoires in COVID-19. Study-level information: Acute-phase and convalescent COVID-19 samples originated in the United States, Italy and Spain.

The germline CDR1 and CDR2 sequences are WNHNN and SYGVQD (reference sequence). The CDR3 has 14 residues. Trimming cost V 2 bases and J 5 bases, with 12 bases left between them. Profiling relied on immunoSEQ multiplex PCR, and the TCRdb table lists in-frame clones only, not all of them. The sample has tens of thousands of clones; about nine tenths are singletons. This receptor was identified in a human donor with acute or convalescent COVID-19. The donor label of this sample is uncertain. The chain carries TRBV10-1 and TRBJ1-1, with a possible D match to TRBD1 (6 bases). Sequencing was done on a sample of peripheral blood. The CDR3 reads CASSESGGYTEAFF. The CDR3 DNA sequence: TGCGCCAGCAGTGAGAGCGGGGGCTATACTGAAGCTTTCTTT.